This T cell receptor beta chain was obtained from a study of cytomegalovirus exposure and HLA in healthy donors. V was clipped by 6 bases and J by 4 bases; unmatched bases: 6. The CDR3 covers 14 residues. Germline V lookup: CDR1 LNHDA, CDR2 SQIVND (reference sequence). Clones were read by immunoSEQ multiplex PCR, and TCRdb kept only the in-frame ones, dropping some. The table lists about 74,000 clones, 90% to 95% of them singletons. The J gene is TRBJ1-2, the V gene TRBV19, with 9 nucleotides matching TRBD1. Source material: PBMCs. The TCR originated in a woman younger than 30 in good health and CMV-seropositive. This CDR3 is CASSWTGATYGYTF. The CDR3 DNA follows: TGTGCCAGTAGCTGGACAGGGGCTACCTATGGCTACACCTTC.